The 30 T cell receptor beta chains below come from one sample, sequenced in a study of blood T cell repertoires in COVID-19. Measured with immunoSEQ multiplex PCR; TCRdb has only the in-frame clones, and not every one. The table has 200,000 to 250,000 clones, roughly 84% seen once. Material: peripheral blood. These receptors were obtained from a woman aged 55-75 years who had recovered from COVID-19.

The chain links TRBV5-6 to TRBJ2-7; 10 nucleotides agree with TRBD2. CDR1 and CDR2 (germline): SGHDT, YYEEEE. The CDR3 has 18 residues. Unmatched junction bases numbered 17, after V lost 2 bases and J lost 6 bases. For the CDR3, the DNA is TGTGCCAGCAGCTTAGCGGGGGGGCTGAGGTTGGAAGCGGGCGAGCAGTACTTC. It specifies CASSLAGGLRLEAGEQYF.

In this sample, this clone turned up a few times. The chain carries TRBV4-3 and TRBJ1-1; 7 positions agree with TRBD1. CDR1 and CDR2 from the germline V gene are LGHNA and YSLEER. V lost 1 base, J lost 7 bases, and 6 bases stayed unmatched. This CDR3 has 14 amino acids. CDR3 loop: CASSQAVGGVEAFF. CDR3 DNA: TGCGCCAGCAGCCAAGCGGTAGGGGGCGTTGAAGCTTTCTTT.

This chain links TRBV6-2 or TRBV6-3 with TRBJ2-3; 7 bases match TRBD1. CDR3 length: 12 amino acids. Germline assignment: CDR1 MNHEY and CDR2 SVGEGT. V was clipped by 5 bases and J by 11 bases; unmatched bases: 7. The DNA of the CDR3 is TGTGCCAGCAGTCACAGACAGGGCGGGCAGTATTTT. Translation gives CASSHRQGGQYF.

The gene calls are TRBV9 and TRBJ2-3; 7 bases fit TRBD1. CDR3 length: 14 amino acids. Germline V gene sequence: CDR1 SGDLS, CDR2 YYNGEE. V lost 4 bases to trimming and J lost 4 bases; unmatched junction nucleotides: 6. CDR3 in DNA: TGTGCCAGCAGCCCCACAGGGGCTTCAGATACGCAGTATTTT. Translating gives CASSPTGASDTQYF.

Comments on this clone: At one boundary the junction diverges from the germline segment, which might be a read error. The rearrangement links TRBV9 to TRBJ2-3; D gene ambiguous. The CDR3 sequence is 14 residues long. Germline CDR1 SGDLS, CDR2 YYNGEE. The CDR3 region is CASSVDPDPAVLNF. CDR3 in DNA: TGTGCCAGCAGCGTTGACCCTGACCCGGCGGTGTTAAATTTT.

The chain links TRBV5-1 to TRBJ2-3, with 7 bases aligning to TRBD2. The V gene's germline CDR1 is SGHRS and CDR2 YFSETQ. The ends lost 0 bases at V and 0 bases at J; junction bases unmatched: 10. The CDR3 spans 18 residues. The CDR3 DNA reads as TGCGCCAGCAGCTTGGAAGGGACTACCCCTCCAAGCACAGATACGCAGTATTTT. Translating gives CASSLEGTTPPSTDTQYF. Supplemented by reference TRBV5-1 and TRBJ2-3, the full variable domain reads KAGVTQTPRYLIKTRGQQVTLSCSPISGHRSVSWYQQTPGQGLQFLFEYFSETQRNKGNFPGRFSGRQFSNSRSEMNVSTLELGDSALYLCASSLEGTTPPSTDTQYFGPGTRLTVL.

This CDR3 reads CASSAQGAFTEAFF. CDR3 DNA sequence: TGCGCCAGCAGCGCGCAGGGGGCCTTCACTGAAGCTTTCTTT. This rearrangement joins TRBV5-1 to TRBJ1-1, with TRBD1 identical over 8 bases. Germline trimming cut 4 bases from V and 4 bases from J; bases unmatched to any gene: 6. The CDR3 runs 14 residues. Per the germline V gene, CDR1 is SGHRS and CDR2 is YFSETQ.

V and J are TRBV5-4 and TRBJ2-5; TRBD1 might be the D (5 bases). V was shortened by 0 bases and J by 2 bases, with 11 bases between the two germline ends. The CDR3 is 15 amino acids. Germline CDR1 reads SGHNT; CDR2 reads YYREEE (reference sequence). The CDR3 loop reads CASSLAGPGQETQYF. The CDR3 nucleotides read TGTGCCAGCAGCTTGGCCGGCCCAGGGCAAGAGACCCAGTACTTC.

The rearrangement links TRBV6-5 to TRBJ1-1; 8 positions match TRBD1. This CDR3 region has 14 residues. In germline, CDR1 is MNHEY, CDR2 SVGAGI. After removal of 5 bases from V and 7 bases from J, the junction contained 9 bases not matched to a gene. The DNA of the CDR3 is TGTGCCAGCAGTCACGACAGGGGAGGCGGTGAAGCTTTCTTT. This translates into CASSHDRGGGEAFF.

The chain couples TRBV4-1 to TRBJ2-3; TRBD1 might be the D (5 bases). The V end was cut by 1 base, the J end by 0 bases, with 11 bases between. The germline gives CDR1 MGHRA, CDR2 YSYEKL. This CDR3 region has 16 residues. DNA for the CDR3: TGCGCCAGCAGCCAAGGTCCCGGACACAGCACAGATACGCAGTATTTT. Protein: CASSQGPGHSTDTQYF.

The rearrangement uses TRBV6-4 and TRBJ1-6; 8 bases map to TRBD1. There are 16 residues in the CDR3. V gave up 2 bases and J gave up 8 bases; unmatched junction bases: 8. Germline assignment: CDR1 MRHNA and CDR2 SNTAGT. As DNA, the CDR3 is TGTGCCAGCAGTGACCCCCCGACAGGGGCAGATTCACCCCTCCACTTT. Protein sequence: CASSDPPTGADSPLHF.

CDR3 loop: CASSLRPYRGRNTEAFF. The CDR3 DNA is TGTGCCAGCAGCTTACGACCGTACAGGGGGCGAAACACTGAAGCTTTCTTT. This sequence joins TRBV13 and TRBJ1-1, with 9 bases aligning to TRBD1. Germline assignment: CDR1 PRHDT and CDR2 FYEKMQ (reference sequence). With V trimmed by 2 bases and J by 2 bases, 9 bases remained unmatched. The CDR3 has 17 amino acids.

The chain employs TRBV3-1 (or the pseudogene TRBV3-2) and TRBJ2-4; D is ambiguous. The length of the CDR3 is 14 residues. The germline V gene has CDR1 LGHDT and CDR2 YNNKEL (reference sequence). V lost 0 bases and J lost 10, with 13 bases in between. CDR3 DNA sequence: TGTGCCAGCAGCCAAGAGGTGGGCACTTCAATTCAGTACTTC. Encoded protein: CASSQEVGTSIQYF.

V usage is TRBV2 and J usage is TRBJ2-7; D possibly corresponds to TRBD1 (6 bases). This CDR3 comprises 12 residues. Germline lookup yields CDR1 SNHLY and CDR2 FYNNEI. Trimming shortened V by 6 bases and J by 10 bases, and 16 bases separated the two germline ends. CDR3 sequence (DNA): TGTGCCAGCAGCAACAGGGTTAGGGAACAGTACTTC. Translated: CASSNRVREQYF.

The chain uses TRBV20-1 and TRBJ1-2; the D gene is possibly TRBD1 (6 bases). The CDR3 loop spans 11 amino acids. From germline, CDR1 is DFQATT and CDR2 SNEGSKA (reference sequence). CDR3 DNA sequence: TGCAGCCCGGGGGGGGCGAGTGGCTACACCTTC. It translates to CSPGGASGYTF.

The chain joins TRBV21-1 to TRBJ2-1; the tabulated D call, TRBD2, remains unverified against the DNA. TRBV21-1 is termed a pseudogene. This CDR3 contains 18 residues. The CDR3, as DNA: TGTGCCAGCAGCAAAGTGGCTAGCGGGGGGGTACTCTACAATGAGCAGTTCTTC. Amino acids: CASSKVASGGVLYNEQFF.

The chain uses TRBV5-4 and TRBJ2-3; perhaps TRBD2 as D (7 bases). Trimming took off 4 bases at V and 1 base at J, with 13 bases between the two ends. CDR1 and CDR2 from the germline V gene are SGHNT and YYREEE (reference sequence). The CDR3 spans 15 residues. The CDR3 region is CASSVGGAGTDTQYF. As DNA, the CDR3 is TGTGCCAGCAGCGTTGGGGGGGCAGGCACAGATACGCAGTATTTT.

This clone has only a few counts. V is TRBV7-8 and J is TRBJ1-5; possible D gene TRBD1, 6 bases. The germline V gene has CDR1 SGHVS and CDR2 FQNEAQ. The CDR3 runs 14 residues. The V end was cut by 3 bases, the J end by 6 bases, with 12 bases between. The CDR3 region is CASSFNGGGQPQHF. The CDR3 region has the DNA TGTGCCAGCAGCTTTAATGGGGGCGGTCAGCCCCAGCATTTT.

V usage is TRBV30 and J usage is TRBJ1-4, with D perhaps TRBD1 (5 bases). Per the germline V gene, CDR1 is GTSNPN and CDR2 is SVGIG (reference sequence). Trimming stripped 2 bases from V and 4 bases from J, with 14 bases between. The CDR3 totals 15 residues. The CDR3 sequence: CAWSPKTANNEKLFF. The CDR3 DNA sequence: TGTGCCTGGAGTCCAAAGACAGCTAATAATGAAAAACTGTTTTTT.

This clone came up many times. The V gene is TRBV6-1, the J gene TRBJ2-7, with 7 bases lining up with TRBD1. The CDR3 length is 15 residues. With V trimmed by 0 bases and J by 1 base, 3 bases remained unmatched. Germline loops: CDR1 MNHNS, CDR2 SASEGT. The CDR3 sequence: CASSEASTGSYEQYF. DNA for the CDR3: TGTGCCAGCAGTGAAGCTTCGACAGGGTCCTACGAGCAGTACTTC.

The rearrangement uses TRBV12-5 and TRBJ1-2, with D maybe TRBD1 (6 bases). V was shortened by 6 bases and J by 4 bases, with 15 bases between the two germline ends. Germline-derived CDR1 and CDR2 are LGHNT and FRNRAP. This CDR3 is built from 14 residues. Here the CDR3 reads CASGLDRPGYGYTF. CDR3 nucleotides: TGTGCTAGTGGCCTCGACAGGCCTGGCTATGGCTACACCTTC.

Only one count was recorded for this clone. The chain combines TRBV5-4 with TRBJ2-5; 8 nucleotides align to TRBD2. In germline, CDR1 is SGHNT, CDR2 YYREEE (reference sequence). The CDR3 sequence is 16 residues long. The V and J ends lost 0 bases and 5 bases, in that order; junction bases with no gene match: 9. The CDR3 reads CASSLASRGAAETQYF. CDR3 DNA sequence: TGTGCCAGCAGCTTGGCCTCGCGGGGGGCCGCTGAGACCCAGTACTTC.

V usage is TRBV12-3 or TRBV12-4 and J usage is TRBJ1-3, with D unclear. The CDR3 has 13 amino acids. V was pared by 5 bases and J by 3 bases, with 8 bases between. CDR3: CASSGLLGNTIYF. The CDR3 nucleotides are TGTGCCAGCAGTGGGCTCCTTGGAAACACCATATATTTT.

The chain employs TRBV30 and TRBJ1-1; 8 bases agree with TRBD1. The V segment lost 2 bases and the J segment 4 bases; nucleotides outside the gene matches: 3. Germline values: CDR1 GTSNPN, CDR2 SVGIG (reference sequence). The CDR3 consists of 13 residues. The DNA of the CDR3 is TGTGCCTGGAGTCTACAGGGGGTCACTGAAGCTTTCTTT. The encoded protein is CAWSLQGVTEAFF.

This chain links TRBV5-4 with TRBJ2-2; TRBD1 matches at 9 bases. CDR1 is SGHNT, CDR2 YYREEE, per germline (reference sequence). The CDR3 covers 15 residues. Unmatched junction bases numbered 4, after V lost 4 bases and J lost 3 bases. CDR3 amino acids: CASSLGQGDTGELFF. CDR3 DNA: TGTGCCAGCAGCCTGGGACAGGGAGACACCGGGGAGCTGTTTTTT.

This sequence joins TRBV7-2 and TRBJ2-7; 7 bases align to TRBD2. Germline CDR1 is SGHTA and CDR2 is FQGNSA. The J segment lost 4 bases and the V segment lost 5 bases, leaving 5 bases of the junction unmatched. The CDR3 is made up of 13 amino acids. CDR3 DNA: TGTGCCAGCAGCCCGAGCGGGGTTTACGAGCAGTACTTC. Translated, it gives CASSPSGVYEQYF.

The chain has TRBV6-5 and TRBJ1-4; D not certain. V dropped 7 bases and J dropped 0 bases, with 9 bases sitting between them. Germline CDR1 and CDR2: MNHEY and SVGAGI. The CDR3 totals 14 residues. CDR3 residues: CASISTATNEKLFF. CDR3 bases: TGTGCCAGCATTTCCACAGCAACTAATGAAAAACTGTTTTTT.

This clone was counted a single time. The chain has TRBV15 and TRBJ2-5, with 7 bases fitting TRBD1. Germline V gene sequence: CDR1 LNHNV, CDR2 YYDKDF (reference sequence). V dropped 1 base and J dropped 4; count of bases not matched to a gene: 0. The CDR3 runs 13 residues. The CDR3 DNA sequence: TGTGCCACCAGCAGAGGACAGGGAGAGACCCAGTACTTC. The encoded protein is CATSRGQGETQYF.

The rearrangement uses TRBV11-3 and TRBJ2-7; 7 bases are shared with TRBD2. This CDR3 has 13 amino acids. The germline CDR1 and CDR2 sequences are SGHNT and YENEEA. The V segment lost 1 base and the J segment 7 bases; nucleotides outside the gene matches: 4. The CDR3 sequence: CASSLGLAEEQYF. CDR3 nucleotide sequence: TGTGCCAGCAGCTTAGGACTAGCTGAAGAGCAGTACTTC.

The chain joins TRBV6-5 to TRBJ2-2; the match to TRBD2 covers 13 bases. CDR1 MNHEY and CDR2 SVGAGI come from the germline V gene. This CDR3 comprises 15 residues. V was clipped by 9 bases and J by 7 bases; unmatched bases: 8. The CDR3 coding sequence is TGTGCCAGTAAACTAGCGGGGGGGTCCGGCGGGGAGCTGTTTTTT. It codes for CASKLAGGSGGELFF.